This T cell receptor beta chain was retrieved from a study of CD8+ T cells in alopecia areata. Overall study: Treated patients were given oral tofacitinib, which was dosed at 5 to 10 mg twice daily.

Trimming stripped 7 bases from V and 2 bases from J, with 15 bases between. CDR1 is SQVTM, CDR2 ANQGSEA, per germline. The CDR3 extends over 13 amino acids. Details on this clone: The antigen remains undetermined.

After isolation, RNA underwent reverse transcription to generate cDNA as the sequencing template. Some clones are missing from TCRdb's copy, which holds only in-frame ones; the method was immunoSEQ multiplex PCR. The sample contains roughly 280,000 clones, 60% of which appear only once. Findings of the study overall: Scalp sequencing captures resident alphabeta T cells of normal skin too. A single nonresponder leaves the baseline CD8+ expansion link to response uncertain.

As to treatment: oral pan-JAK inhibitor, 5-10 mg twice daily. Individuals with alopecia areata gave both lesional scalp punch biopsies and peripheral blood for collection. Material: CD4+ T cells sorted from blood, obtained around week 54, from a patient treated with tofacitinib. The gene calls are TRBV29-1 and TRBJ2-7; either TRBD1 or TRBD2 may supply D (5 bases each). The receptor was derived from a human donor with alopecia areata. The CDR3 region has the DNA TGCAGCGCCGGACTGGGACCAGCCTACGAGCAGTACTTC. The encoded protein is CSAGLGPAYEQYF.